This entry concerns a single T cell receptor beta chain. Germline is not matched at one junction end, which may reflect a read error. Libraries were prepared by immunoSEQ multiplex PCR; TCRdb keeps only in-frame clonotypes and omits some of them. The sample consists of 150,000 to 200,000 clones, around four fifths of them appearing once. Germline-derived CDR1 and CDR2 are SEHNR and FQNEAQ (reference sequence). This CDR3 is built from 11 residues. These data come from a study of blood T cell repertoires in COVID-19. Within the 2 weeks before study entry, each person in the exposed group met a COVID-19 case.

The source is a man in his sixties or seventies who had been exposed to COVID-19. Sequencing used PBMCs or T cells enriched from blood (not recorded which). The chain uses TRBV7-9 and TRBJ2-7; 7 positions match TRBD2. The CDR3 protein is CASSLAAEQYF. The CDR3 coding sequence is TGTGCCAGCAGCCTAGCGGCCGAGCAGTACTTC.